This T cell receptor (beta chain) comes out of a study of cytomegalovirus exposure and HLA in healthy donors. PCR involved 60 Vbeta and 13 Jbeta primers. Using immunoSEQ multiplex PCR, the repertoire was profiled, and TCRdb retains in-frame clones only, with some absent. This sample has around 65,000 clones, with approximately 81% found just once. The CDR3 is made up of 12 amino acids. Germline V gives CDR1 SGDLS, CDR2 YYNGEE. With V trimmed by 4 bases and J by 13 bases, 10 bases remained unmatched. The source of this sequence is a woman between 25 and 40 years old in good health and CMV-seropositive. The gene calls are TRBV9 and TRBJ1-2; TRBD1 matches at 7 bases. The sample was PBMCs. The CDR3 DNA sequence: TGTGCCAGCAGCCTTGAGGGGGCCGGCGGCACCTTC. Its translation: CASSLEGAGGTF.